A selection of T cell receptor beta chains follows, all from one sample in a study of cytomegalovirus exposure and HLA in healthy donors. TCRdb keeps only in-frame clones here, not all; method: immunoSEQ multiplex PCR. This table holds about 190,000 clones, roughly 77% found once. The sample was PBMCs. Source of these receptors: a woman under 40 in good health and CMV-seropositive. Both conserved end residues are part of each CDR3. The D gene is left open where the match is weak. Size is omitted from some rows. Given values are once, few, many or a class for expanded clones.

cdr3_nt,cdr3_aa,j_call,clone_size,d_call,v_call
TGTGCCAGCAGCGCCCGGGTCGGGGGCACTGAAGCTTTCTTT,CASSARVGGTEAFF,TRBJ1-1,.,.,TRBV9
TGTGCCAGCAGGAGGACAGGGGGAAGCAATCAGCCCCAGCATTTT,CASRRTGGSNQPQHF,TRBJ1-5,.,TRBD1,TRBV6-5
TGTGCCAGCAGCCCGGACAGGGACACTGAAGCTTTCTTT,CASSPDRDTEAFF,TRBJ1-1,.,TRBD1,TRBV7-9
TGTGCCAGCAGACTACAGGGGTGGACTGAAGCTTTCTTT,CASRLQGWTEAFF,TRBJ1-1,many,TRBD1,TRBV6-5
TGTGCCAGTAGTTTTCCAGTTTTAACCGGGGAGCTGTTTTTT,CASSFPVLTGELFF,TRBJ2-2,few,.,TRBV19
TGTGCCAGCAGCCTGGCGGACAGGGATTCACCCCTCCACTTT,CASSLADRDSPLHF,TRBJ1-6,few,TRBD1,TRBV5-6
TGTGCCAGCAGTTCGGGGGGTTCCGAGACCCAGTACTTC,CASSSGGSETQYF,TRBJ2-5,.,TRBD2,TRBV28
TGTGCCAGCAGCCGTCCATCAGCAGGGAGGGGTTACGAGCAGTACTTC,CASSRPSAGRGYEQYF,TRBJ2-7,.,TRBD2,TRBV4-2
TGTGCCAGCAGCTTATCTAGCGGGAACACCGGGGAGCTGTTTTTT,CASSLSSGNTGELFF,TRBJ2-2,.,TRBD2,TRBV11-2
TGTGCCAGCAGTTTCGACTCAGATACGCAGTATTTT,CASSFDSDTQYF,TRBJ2-3,.,.,TRBV6-5
TGTGCCAGCAGTGGAGGAGTGAACACTGAAGCTTTCTTT,CASSGGVNTEAFF,TRBJ1-1,.,.,TRBV25-1